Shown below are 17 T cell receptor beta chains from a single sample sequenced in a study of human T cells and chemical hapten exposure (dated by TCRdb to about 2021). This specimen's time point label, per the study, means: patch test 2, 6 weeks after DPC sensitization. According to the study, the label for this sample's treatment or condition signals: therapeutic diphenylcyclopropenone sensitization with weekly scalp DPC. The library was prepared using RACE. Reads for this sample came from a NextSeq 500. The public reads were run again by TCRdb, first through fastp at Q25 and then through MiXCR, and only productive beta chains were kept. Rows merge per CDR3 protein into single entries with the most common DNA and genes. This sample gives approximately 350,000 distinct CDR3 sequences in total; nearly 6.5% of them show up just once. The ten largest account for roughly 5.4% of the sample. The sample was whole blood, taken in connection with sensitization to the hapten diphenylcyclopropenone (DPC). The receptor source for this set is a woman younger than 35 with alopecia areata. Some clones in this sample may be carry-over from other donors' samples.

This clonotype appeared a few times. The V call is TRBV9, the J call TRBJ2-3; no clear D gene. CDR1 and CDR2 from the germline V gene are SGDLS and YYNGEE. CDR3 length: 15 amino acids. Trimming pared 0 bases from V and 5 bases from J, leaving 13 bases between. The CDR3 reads CASSVAGVPGDTQYF. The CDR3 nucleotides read TGTGCCAGCAGCGTAGCAGGAGTCCCCGGAGATACGCAGTATTTT.

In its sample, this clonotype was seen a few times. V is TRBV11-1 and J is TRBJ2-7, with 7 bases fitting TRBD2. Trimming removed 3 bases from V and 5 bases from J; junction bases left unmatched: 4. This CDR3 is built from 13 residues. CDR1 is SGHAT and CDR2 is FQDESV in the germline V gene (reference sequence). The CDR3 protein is CASSFRGGNEQYF. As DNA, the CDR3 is TGTGCCAGCAGCTTCCGCGGGGGTAACGAGCAGTACTTC.

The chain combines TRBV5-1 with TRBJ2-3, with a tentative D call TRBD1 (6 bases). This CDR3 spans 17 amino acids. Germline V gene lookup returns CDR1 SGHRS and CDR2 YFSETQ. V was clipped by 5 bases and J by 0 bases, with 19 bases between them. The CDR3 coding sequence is TGCGCCAGCAGTATGGGGGCCCCCCTTCCTAGCACAGATACGCAGTATTTT. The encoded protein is CASSMGAPLPSTDTQYF.

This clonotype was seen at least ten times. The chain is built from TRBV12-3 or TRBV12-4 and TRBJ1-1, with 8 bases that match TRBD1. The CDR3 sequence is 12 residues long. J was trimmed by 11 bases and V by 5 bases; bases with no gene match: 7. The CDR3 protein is CASSQFTGGAFF. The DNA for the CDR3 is TGTGCCAGCAGTCAATTTACAGGGGGGGCTTTCTTT.

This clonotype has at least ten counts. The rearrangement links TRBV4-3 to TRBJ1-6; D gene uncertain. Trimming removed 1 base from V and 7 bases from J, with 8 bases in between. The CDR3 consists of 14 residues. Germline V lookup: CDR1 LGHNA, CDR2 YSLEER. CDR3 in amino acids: CASSQGPSNSPLHF. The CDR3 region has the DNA TGCGCCAGCAGCCAAGGACCATCGAATTCACCCCTCCACTTT.

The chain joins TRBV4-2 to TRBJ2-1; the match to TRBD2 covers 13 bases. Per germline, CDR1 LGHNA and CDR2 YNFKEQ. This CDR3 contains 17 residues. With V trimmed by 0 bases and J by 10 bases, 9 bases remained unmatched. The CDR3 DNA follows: TGTGCCAGCAGCCAAGAAGGGACTAGCGGGGACGGGGAGGAGCAGTTCTTC. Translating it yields CASSQEGTSGDGEEQFF.

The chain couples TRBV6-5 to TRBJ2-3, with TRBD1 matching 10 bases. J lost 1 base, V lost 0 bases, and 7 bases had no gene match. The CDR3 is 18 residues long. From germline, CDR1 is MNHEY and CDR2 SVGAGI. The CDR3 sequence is CASSYSGTGDVGTDTQYF. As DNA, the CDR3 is TGTGCCAGCAGTTACTCCGGGACAGGGGATGTGGGCACAGATACGCAGTATTTT.

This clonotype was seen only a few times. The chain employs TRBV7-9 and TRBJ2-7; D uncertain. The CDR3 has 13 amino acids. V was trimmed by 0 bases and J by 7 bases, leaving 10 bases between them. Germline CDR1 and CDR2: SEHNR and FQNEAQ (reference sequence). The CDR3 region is CASSLAELREQYF. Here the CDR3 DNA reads TGTGCCAGCAGCTTAGCGGAGTTACGAGAGCAGTACTTC.

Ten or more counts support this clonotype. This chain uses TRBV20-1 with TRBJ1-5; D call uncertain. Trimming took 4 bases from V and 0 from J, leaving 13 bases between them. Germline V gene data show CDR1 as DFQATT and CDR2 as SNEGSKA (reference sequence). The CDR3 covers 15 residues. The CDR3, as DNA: TGCAGTGCTATAAATCCATTATATAGCAATCAGCCCCAGCATTTT. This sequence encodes CSAINPLYSNQPQHF.

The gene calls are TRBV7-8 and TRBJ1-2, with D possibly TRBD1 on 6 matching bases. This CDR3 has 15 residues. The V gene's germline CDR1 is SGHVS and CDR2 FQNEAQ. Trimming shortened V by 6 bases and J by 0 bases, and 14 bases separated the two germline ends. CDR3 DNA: TGTGCCAGCAGTTCGGTCCAGGGGCCTAACTATGGCTACACCTTC. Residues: CASSSVQGPNYGYTF.

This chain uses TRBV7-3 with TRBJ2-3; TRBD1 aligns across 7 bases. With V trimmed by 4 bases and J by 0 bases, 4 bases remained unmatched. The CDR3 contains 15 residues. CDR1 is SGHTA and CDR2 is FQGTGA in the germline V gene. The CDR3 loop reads CASSWGQTSTDTQYF. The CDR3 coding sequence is TGTGCCAGCAGCTGGGGACAGACTAGCACAGATACGCAGTATTTT. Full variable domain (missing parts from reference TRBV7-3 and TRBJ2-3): GAGVSQTPSNKVTEKGKYVELRCDPISGHTALYWYRQSLGQGPEFLIYFQGTGAADDSGLPNDRFFAVRPEGSVSTLKIQRTERGDSAVYLCASSWGQTSTDTQYFGPGTRLTVL.

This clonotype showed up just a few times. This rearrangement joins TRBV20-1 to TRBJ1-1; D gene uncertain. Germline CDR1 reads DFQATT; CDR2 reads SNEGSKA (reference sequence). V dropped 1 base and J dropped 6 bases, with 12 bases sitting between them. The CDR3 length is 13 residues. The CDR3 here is CSARGQEEPEAFF. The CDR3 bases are TGCAGTGCTAGAGGGCAGGAGGAGCCTGAAGCTTTCTTT.

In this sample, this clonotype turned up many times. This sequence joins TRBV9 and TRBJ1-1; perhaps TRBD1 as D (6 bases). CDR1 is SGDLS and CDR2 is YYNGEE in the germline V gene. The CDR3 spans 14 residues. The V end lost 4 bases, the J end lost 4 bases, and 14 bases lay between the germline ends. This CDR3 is CASSPLQGLTEAFF. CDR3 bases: TGTGCCAGCAGCCCACTACAGGGCCTCACTGAAGCTTTCTTT.

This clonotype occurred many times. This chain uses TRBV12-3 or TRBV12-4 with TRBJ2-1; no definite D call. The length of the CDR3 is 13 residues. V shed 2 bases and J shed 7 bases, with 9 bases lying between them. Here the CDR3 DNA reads TGTGCCAGCAGTTTAATGGCTGAGAATGAGCAGTTCTTC. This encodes CASSLMAENEQFF.

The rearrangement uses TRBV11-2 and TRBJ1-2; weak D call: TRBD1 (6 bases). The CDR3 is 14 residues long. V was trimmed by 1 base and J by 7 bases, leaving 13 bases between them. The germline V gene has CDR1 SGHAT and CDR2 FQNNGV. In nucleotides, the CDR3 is TGTGCCAGCAGCTTAGTAGGGGGACACCCTGGCTACACCTTC. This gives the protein CASSLVGGHPGYTF.

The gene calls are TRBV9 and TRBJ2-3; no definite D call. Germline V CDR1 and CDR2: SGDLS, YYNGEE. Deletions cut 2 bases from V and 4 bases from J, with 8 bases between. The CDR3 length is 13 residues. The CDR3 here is CASSVDAPDTQYF. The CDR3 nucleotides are TGTGCCAGCAGCGTCGATGCCCCAGATACGCAGTATTTT.

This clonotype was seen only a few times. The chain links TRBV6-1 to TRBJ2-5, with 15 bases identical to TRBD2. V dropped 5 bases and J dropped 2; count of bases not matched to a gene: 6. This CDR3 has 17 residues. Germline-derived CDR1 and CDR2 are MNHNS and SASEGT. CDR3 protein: CASSTGLAGGHQETQYF. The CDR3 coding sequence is TGTGCCAGCAGTACCGGACTAGCGGGGGGGCATCAAGAGACCCAGTACTTC.